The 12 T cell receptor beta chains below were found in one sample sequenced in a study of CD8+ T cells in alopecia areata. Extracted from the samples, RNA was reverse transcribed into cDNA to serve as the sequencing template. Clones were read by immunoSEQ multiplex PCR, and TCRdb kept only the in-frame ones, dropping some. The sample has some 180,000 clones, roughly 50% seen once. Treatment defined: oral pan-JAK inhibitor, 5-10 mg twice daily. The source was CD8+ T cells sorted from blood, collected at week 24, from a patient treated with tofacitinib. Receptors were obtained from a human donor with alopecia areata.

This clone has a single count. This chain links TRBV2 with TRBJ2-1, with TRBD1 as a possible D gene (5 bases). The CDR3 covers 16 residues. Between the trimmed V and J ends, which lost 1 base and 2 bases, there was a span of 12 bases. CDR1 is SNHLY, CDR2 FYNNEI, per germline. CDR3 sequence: CASSEVTGGTYNEQFF. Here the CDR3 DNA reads TGTGCCAGCAGTGAAGTAACAGGTGGGACCTACAATGAGCAGTTCTTC.

CDR3 amino acids: CASSLSSSGAADTQYF. For the CDR3, the DNA is TGTGCCAGCAGCTTATCCTCCAGCGGGGCAGCGGATACGCAGTATTTT. The chain joins TRBV7-9 to TRBJ2-3; 7 nucleotides match TRBD2. With V trimmed by 2 bases and J by 6 bases, 11 bases remained unmatched. CDR3 length equals 16 residues. Germline V gene sequence: CDR1 SEHNR, CDR2 FQNEAQ (reference sequence).

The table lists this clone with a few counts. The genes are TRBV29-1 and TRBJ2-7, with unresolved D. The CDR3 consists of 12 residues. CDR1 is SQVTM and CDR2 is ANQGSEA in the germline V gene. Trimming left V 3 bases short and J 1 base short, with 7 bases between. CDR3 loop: CSVDAGSYEQYF. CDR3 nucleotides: TGCAGCGTTGATGCAGGTTCCTACGAGCAGTACTTC.

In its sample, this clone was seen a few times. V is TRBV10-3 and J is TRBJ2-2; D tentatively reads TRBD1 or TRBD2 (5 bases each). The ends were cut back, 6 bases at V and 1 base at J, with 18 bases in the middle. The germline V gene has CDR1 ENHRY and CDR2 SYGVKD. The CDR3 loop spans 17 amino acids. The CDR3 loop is CAIRRGPTAENTGELFF. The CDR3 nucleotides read TGTGCCATCAGGAGGGGACCCACGGCAGAGAACACCGGGGAGCTGTTTTTT.

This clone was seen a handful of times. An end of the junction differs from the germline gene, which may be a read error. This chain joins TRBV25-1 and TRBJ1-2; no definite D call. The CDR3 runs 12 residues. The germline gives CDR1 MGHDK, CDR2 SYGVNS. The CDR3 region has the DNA TGTGCCAGCAGTGAATCGGCGACCCCGTGGGCCTTC. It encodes CASSESATPWAF.

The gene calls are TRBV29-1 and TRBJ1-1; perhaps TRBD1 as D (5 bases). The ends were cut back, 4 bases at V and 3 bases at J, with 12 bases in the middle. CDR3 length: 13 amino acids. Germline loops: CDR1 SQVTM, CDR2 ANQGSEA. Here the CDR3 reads CSVGRDRDTEAFF. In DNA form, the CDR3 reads TGCAGCGTTGGCAGGGACCGGGACACTGAAGCTTTCTTT.

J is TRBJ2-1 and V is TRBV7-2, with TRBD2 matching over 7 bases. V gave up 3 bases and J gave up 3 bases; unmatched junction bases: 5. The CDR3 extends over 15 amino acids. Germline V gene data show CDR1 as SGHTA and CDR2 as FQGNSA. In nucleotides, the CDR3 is TGTGCCAGCAGCTTTAGGTCGGGGGGCTACAATGAGCAGTTCTTC. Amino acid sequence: CASSFRSGGYNEQFF.

CDR3 bases: TGTGCCAGCAGTTACGGAGGGGGTTTGCAGGGCTACACCTTC. Its protein is CASSYGGGLQGYTF. The gene calls are TRBV6-5 and TRBJ1-2, with a possible D match to TRBD1 (6 bases). The length of the CDR3 is 14 residues. V dropped 2 bases and J dropped 8 bases, with 15 bases sitting between them. Germline V gene data show CDR1 as MNHEY and CDR2 as SVGAGI.

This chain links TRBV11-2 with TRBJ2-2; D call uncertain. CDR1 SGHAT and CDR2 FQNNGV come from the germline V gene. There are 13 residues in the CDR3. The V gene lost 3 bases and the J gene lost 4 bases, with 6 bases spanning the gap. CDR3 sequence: CASSFARTGELFF. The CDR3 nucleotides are TGTGCCAGCAGCTTTGCGCGCACCGGGGAGCTGTTTTTT. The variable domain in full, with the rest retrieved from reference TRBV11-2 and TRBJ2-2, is EAGVAQSPRYKIIEKRQSVAFWCNPISGHATLYWYQQILGQGPKLLIQFQNNGVVDDSQLPKDRFSAERLKGVDSTLKIQPAKLEDSAVYLCASSFARTGELFFGEGSRLTVL.

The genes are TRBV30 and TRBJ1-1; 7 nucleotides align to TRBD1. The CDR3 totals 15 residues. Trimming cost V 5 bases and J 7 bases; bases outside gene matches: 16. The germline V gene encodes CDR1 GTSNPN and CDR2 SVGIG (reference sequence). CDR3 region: CAWGDREVTLDEAFF. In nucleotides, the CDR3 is TGTGCCTGGGGTGACAGGGAGGTGACATTGGATGAAGCTTTCTTT.

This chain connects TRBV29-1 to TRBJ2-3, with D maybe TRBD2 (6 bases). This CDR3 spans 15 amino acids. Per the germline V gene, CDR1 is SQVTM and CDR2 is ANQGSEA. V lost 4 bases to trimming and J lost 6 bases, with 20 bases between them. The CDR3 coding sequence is TGCAGCGTTGGGGGGGTCCCGGGGCCAGCGGATACGCAGTATTTT. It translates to CSVGGVPGPADTQYF.

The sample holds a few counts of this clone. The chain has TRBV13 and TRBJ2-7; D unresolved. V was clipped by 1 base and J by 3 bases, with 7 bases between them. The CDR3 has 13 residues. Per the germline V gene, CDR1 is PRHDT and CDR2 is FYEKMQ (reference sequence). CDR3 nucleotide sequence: TGTGCCAGCAGCTTAGAACAGAACTACGAGCAGTACTTC. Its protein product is CASSLEQNYEQYF.